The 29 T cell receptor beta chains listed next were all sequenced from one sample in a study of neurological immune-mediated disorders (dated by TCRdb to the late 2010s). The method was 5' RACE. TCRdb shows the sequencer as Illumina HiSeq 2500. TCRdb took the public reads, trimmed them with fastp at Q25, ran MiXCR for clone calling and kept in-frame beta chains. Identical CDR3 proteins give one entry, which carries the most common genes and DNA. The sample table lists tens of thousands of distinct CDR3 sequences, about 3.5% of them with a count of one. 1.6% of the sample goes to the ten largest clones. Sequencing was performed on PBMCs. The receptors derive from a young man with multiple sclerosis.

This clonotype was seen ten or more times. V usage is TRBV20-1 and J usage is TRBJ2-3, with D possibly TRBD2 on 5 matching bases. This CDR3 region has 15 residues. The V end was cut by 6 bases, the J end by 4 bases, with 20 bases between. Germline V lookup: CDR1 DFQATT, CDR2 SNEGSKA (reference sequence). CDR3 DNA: TGCAGTGCCTCCTTTCGGGAAGCCGCGGCAGATACGCAGTATTTT. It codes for CSASFREAAADTQYF.

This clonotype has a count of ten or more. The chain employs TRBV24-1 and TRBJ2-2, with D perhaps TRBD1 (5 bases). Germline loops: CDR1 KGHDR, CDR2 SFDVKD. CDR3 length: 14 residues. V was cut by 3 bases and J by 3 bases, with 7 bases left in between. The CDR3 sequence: CATSDTQDTGELFF. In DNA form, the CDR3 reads TGTGCCACCAGTGATACACAGGACACCGGGGAGCTGTTTTTT.

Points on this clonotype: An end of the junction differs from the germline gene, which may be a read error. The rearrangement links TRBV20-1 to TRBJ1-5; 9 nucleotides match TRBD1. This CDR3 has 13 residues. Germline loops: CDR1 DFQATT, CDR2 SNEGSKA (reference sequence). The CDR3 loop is CSADTGGNQPQNF. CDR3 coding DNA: TGCAGTGCTGATACAGGGGGCAATCAGCCCCAGAATTTT.

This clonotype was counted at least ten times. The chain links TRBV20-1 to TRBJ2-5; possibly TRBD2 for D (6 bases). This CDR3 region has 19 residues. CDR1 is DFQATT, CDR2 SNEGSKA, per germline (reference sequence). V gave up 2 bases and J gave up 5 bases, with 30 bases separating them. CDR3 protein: CSARPGLPPDERPWETQYF. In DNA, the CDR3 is TGCAGTGCTAGACCGGGACTCCCGCCCGATGAGAGACCCTGGGAGACCCAGTACTTC.

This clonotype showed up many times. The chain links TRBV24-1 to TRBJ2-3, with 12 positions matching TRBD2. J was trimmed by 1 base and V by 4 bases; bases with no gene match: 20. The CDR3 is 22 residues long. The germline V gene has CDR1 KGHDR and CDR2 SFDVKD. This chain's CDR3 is CATSDSTQTTSGGQQRTDTQYF. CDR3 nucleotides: TGTGCCACCAGTGACTCCACACAAACGACTAGCGGGGGTCAACAACGCACAGATACGCAGTATTTT.

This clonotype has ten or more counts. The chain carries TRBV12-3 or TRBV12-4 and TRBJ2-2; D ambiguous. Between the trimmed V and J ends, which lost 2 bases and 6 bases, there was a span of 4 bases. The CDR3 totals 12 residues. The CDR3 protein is CASSLSAGELFF. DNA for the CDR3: TGTGCCAGCAGTTTATCCGCCGGGGAGCTGTTTTTT.

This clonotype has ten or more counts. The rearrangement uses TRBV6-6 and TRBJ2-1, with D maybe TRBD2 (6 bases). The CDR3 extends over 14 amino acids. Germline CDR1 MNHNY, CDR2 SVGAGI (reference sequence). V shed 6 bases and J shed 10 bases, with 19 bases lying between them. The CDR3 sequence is CASRIGEARGEQFF. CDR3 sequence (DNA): TGTGCCAGCAGAATCGGGGAGGCCCGTGGCGAGCAGTTCTTC.

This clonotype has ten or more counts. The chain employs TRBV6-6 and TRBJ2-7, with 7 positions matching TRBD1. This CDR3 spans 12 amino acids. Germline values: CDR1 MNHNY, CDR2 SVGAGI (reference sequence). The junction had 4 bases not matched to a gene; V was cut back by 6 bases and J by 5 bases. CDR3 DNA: TGTGCCAGCAGCATCACAGGGGACGAGCAGTACTTC. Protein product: CASSITGDEQYF.

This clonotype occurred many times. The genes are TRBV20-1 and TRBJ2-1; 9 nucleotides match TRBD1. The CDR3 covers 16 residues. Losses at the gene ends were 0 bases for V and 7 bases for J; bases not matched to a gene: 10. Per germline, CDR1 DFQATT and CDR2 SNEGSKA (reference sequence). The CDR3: CSARDLGGQGPNEQFF. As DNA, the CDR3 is TGCAGTGCTAGAGATCTCGGGGGACAGGGACCGAATGAGCAGTTCTTC.

CDR3: CASSLSSGGVGQFVYEQFF. CDR3 nucleotides: TGTGCCAGCAGTTTGAGCTCGGGTGGTGTGGGACAGTTCGTATATGAGCAGTTCTTC. The V call is TRBV12-3 or TRBV12-4, the J call TRBJ2-1; 7 bases align to TRBD1. The CDR3 is made up of 19 amino acids. V dropped 3 bases and J dropped 8; count of bases not matched to a gene: 22.

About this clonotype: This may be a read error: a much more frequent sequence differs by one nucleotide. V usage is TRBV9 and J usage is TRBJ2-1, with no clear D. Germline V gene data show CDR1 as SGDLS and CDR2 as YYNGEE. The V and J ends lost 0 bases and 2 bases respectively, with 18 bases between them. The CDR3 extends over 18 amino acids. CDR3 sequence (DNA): TGTGCCAGCAGCGTAGGCTCCCTAGTGGGATCACCCTACAATGAGCAGTTCTTC. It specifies CASSVGSLVGSPYNEQFF.

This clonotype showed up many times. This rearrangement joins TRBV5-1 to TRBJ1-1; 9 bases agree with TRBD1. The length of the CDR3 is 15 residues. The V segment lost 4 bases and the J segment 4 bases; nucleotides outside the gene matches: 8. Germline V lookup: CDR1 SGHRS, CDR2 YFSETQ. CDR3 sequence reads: CASSKDRGGSTEAFF. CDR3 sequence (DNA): TGCGCCAGCAGCAAGGACAGGGGCGGTAGCACTGAAGCTTTCTTT.

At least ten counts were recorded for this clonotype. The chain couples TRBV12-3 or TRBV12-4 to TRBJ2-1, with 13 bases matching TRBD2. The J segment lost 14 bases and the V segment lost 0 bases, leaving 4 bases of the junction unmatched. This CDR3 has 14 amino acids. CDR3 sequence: CASSLAQGLAGEFF. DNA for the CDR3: TGTGCCAGCAGTTTAGCACAAGGACTAGCGGGAGAGTTCTTC.

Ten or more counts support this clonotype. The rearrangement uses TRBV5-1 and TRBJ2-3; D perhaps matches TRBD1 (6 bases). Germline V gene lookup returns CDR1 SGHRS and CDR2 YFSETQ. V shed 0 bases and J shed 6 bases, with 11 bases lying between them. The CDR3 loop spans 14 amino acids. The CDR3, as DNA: TGCGCCAGCAGCTTGGGGGCAGGGGATGATACGCAGTATTTT. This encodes CASSLGAGDDTQYF. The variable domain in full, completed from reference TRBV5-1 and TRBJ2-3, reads KAGVTQTPRYLIKTRGQQVTLSCSPISGHRSVSWYQQTPGQGLQFLFEYFSETQRNKGNFPGRFSGRQFSNSRSEMNVSTLELGDSALYLCASSLGAGDDTQYFGPGTRLTVL.

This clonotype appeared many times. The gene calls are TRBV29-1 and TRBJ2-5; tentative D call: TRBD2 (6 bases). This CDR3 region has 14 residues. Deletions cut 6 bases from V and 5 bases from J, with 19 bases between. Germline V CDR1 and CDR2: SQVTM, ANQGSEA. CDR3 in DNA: TGCAGCGTCCGCCGGGACTTTCAGCTCGAGACCCAGTACTTC. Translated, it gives CSVRRDFQLETQYF.

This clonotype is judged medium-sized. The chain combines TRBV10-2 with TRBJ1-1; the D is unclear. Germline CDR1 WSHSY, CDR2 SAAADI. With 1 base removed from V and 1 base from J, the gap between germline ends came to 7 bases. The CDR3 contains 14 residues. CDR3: CASSELEGNTEAFF. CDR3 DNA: TGCGCCAGCAGTGAGTTGGAAGGGAACACTGAAGCTTTCTTT.

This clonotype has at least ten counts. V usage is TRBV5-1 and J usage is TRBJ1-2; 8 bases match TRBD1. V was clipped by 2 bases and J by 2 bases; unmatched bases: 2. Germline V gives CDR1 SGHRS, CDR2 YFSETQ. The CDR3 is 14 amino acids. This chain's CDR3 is CASSLPGGNYGYTF. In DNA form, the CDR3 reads TGCGCCAGCAGCTTACCAGGGGGCAACTATGGCTACACCTTC.

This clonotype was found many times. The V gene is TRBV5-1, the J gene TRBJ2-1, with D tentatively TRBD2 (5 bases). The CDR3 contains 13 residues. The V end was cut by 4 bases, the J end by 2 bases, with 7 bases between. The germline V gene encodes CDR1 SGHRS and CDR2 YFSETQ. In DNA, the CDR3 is TGCGCCAGCAGCCCCGGGACCTACAATGAGCAGTTCTTC. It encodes CASSPGTYNEQFF.

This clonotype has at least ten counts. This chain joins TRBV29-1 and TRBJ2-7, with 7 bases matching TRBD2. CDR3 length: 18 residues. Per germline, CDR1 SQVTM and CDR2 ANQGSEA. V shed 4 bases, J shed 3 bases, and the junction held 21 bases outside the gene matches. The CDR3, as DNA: TGCAGCGTTGTCCGTCCGGGTCGGGTAGCGGGTATCGGCTACGAGCAGTACTTC. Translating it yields CSVVRPGRVAGIGYEQYF.

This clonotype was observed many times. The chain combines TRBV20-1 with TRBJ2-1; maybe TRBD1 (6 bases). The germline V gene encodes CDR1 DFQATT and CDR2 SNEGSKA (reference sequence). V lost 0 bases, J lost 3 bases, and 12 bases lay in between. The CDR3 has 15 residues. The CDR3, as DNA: TGCAGTGCTAGAGATCAGGTCAGGGGCTACAATGAGCAGTTCTTC. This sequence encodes CSARDQVRGYNEQFF.

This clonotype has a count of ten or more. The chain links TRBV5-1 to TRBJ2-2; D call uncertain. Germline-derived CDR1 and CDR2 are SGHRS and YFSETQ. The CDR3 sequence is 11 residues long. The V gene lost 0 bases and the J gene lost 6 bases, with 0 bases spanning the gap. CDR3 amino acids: CASSLAGELFF. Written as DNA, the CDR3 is TGCGCCAGCAGCTTGGCCGGGGAGCTGTTTTTT.

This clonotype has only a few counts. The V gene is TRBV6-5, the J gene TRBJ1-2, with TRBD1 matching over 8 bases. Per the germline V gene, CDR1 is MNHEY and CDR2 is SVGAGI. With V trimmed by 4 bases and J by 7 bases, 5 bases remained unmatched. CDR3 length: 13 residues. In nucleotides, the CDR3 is TGTGCCAGCAGTTCCCACAGGGGGTTTGGCTACACCTTC. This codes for CASSSHRGFGYTF.

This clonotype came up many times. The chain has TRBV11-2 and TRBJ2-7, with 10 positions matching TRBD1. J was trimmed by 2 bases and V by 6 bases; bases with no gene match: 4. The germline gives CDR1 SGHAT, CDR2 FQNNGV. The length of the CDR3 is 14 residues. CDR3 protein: CASSPGTGAYEQYF. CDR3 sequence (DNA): TGTGCCAGCAGTCCCGGGACAGGGGCCTACGAGCAGTACTTC.

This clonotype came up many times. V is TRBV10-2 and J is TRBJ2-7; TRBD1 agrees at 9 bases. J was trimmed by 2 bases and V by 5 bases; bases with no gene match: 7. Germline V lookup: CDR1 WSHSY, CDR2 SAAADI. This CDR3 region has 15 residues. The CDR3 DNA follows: TGCGCCAGCAGTTTGGGGGGACAGGGCGCCTACGAGCAGTACTTC. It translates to CASSLGGQGAYEQYF.

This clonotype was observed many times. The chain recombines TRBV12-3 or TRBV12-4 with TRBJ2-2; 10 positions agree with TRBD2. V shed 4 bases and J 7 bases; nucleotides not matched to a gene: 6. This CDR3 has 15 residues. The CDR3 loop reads CASSSSGRADGELFF. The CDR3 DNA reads TGTGCCAGCAGTTCGAGCGGGAGGGCCGACGGGGAGCTGTTTTTT.

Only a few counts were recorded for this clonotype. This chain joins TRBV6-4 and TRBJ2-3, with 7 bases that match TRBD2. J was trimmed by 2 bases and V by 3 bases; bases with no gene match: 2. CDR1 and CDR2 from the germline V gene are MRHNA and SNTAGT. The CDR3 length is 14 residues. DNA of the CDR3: TGTGCCAGCAGTGAGGGGACTACCACAGATACGCAGTATTTT. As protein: CASSEGTTTDTQYF.

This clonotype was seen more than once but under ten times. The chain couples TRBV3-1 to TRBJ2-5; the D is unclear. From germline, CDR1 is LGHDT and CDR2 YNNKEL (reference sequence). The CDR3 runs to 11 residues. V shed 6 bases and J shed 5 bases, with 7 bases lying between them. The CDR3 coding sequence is TGTGCCAGCAGAAAAGGGGAGACCCAGTACTTC. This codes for CASRKGETQYF.

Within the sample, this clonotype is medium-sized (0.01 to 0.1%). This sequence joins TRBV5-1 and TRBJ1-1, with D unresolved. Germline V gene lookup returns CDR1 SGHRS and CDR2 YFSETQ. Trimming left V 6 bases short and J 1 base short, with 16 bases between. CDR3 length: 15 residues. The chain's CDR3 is CASIKTAGANTEAFF. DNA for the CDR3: TGCGCCAGCATCAAGACGGCGGGCGCGAACACTGAAGCTTTCTTT.

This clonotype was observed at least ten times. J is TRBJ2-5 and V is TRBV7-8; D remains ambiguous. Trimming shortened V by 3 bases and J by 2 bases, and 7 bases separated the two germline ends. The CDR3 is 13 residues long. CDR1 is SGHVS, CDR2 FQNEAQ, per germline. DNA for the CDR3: TGTGCCAGCAGCTTCGGAGTGCAAGAGACCCAGTACTTC. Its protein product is CASSFGVQETQYF.